This T cell receptor beta chain was documented in a study of blood T cell repertoires in COVID-19 (dated by TCRdb to between 2020 and 2021). For context, the study as a whole: The collaborator samples originated in the United States, Italy and Spain and spanned the acute and convalescent phases of COVID-19. The material from the prospective study consisted of cDNA or gDNA derived from T cells, B-cell-depleted T cells, or PBMCs. The dataset comprised deeply sampled blood TCRbeta repertoires from subjects exposed to, actively infected with, or recovered from COVID-19. The repertoires were made available in a free public database intended to serve as a resource for research on the immune response to SARS-CoV-2. Samples were obtained from the ongoing ImmuneRACE study (first 160 participants) and from 1,200 or so subjects provided by 6 global collaborators. Nearly every sample came with metadata listing a de-identified subject ID, COVID-19 status, age in years and sex. Where available, HLA class I and class II types were taken from metadata supplied by the sample provider and were not determined by assay-based typing.

V is reduced by 1 base and J by 5 bases, leaving a spacing of 9 bases between them. CDR1 is given as GTSNPN and CDR2 as SVGIG, both from the germline V gene (reference sequence). Counted from cysteine to phenylalanine, this CDR3 has 13 amino acids. Only the CDR3 portion is preserved as DNA: 39 bases, with reading frame beginning at the first base. In the prospective study, participants were roughly 18 to 100 years old, resided in 24 geographic areas of the United States, and were enrolled through a virtual design. Cohort assignment in the prospective study relied on participant-reported clinical history from a screening survey and a study questionnaire. Mobile phlebotomists in the prospective study collected whole blood, serum and a nasopharyngeal or oropharyngeal swab from every participant. Participants in the prospective study had the option to provide additional blood draws and questionnaires over a roughly 2-month period. Before DNA extraction, prospective study blood samples were shipped either frozen or at room temperature.

Findings and caveats that apply to the study as a whole: Clinical and demographic metadata were provided uncurated, with the amount varying by source and participant.

As for this clone: This receptor's antigen is unknown. No base qualities exist here, and no much larger clone lies one base off it.

TCRbeta CDR3 regions were amplified from genomic DNA by means of the immunoSEQ Assay, a bias-controlled multiplex PCR. The authors' analysis ran thus. The number of nucleated cells in each sample was estimated by amplification of reference gene primers within the assay. To quantify the absolute abundance of each unique TCRbeta CDR3 rearrangement, sequence reads were collapsed and filtered. For each sample, productive Simpson clonality was calculated as the square root of Simpson's diversity index over productive rearrangements. Held by TCRdb, this immuneACCESS table contains in-frame sequences only and omits some clones. Under half of the omission traces to an unresolved V gene where checked; the cause of the rest is unknown. That table gives V, J and clone size, and the DNA gave D and trimming. Counted in this sample were 250,000 or so clones; 91% of them appeared once. 1.2% of the sample is taken by the ten largest.

The TCR was taken from a human donor in a cohort exposed to, infected with or recovered from COVID-19 (not recorded which). The donor label of this sample is uncertain. This chain is built from TRBV30 and TRBJ1-5; possibly the D gene is TRBD1, per 6 matching bases. Sequenced sample: PBMCs or T cells enriched from blood (not recorded which). The CDR3 region has the sequence CAWSGGGHQPQHF. In nucleotides, the sequence is TGTGCCTGGAGTGGAGGGGGTCATCAGCCCCAGCATTTT.